These T cell receptor beta chains were read from a single sample in a study of human T cells and chemical hapten exposure. TCRdb fed the RACE reads into MiXCR, producing one record per CDR3 protein. Seen here are some 340,000 distinct CDR3 sequences, around 7% observed once, and the top ten hold approximately 8.9%. This sample comprised whole blood, obtained in connection with sensitization to the hapten diphenylcyclopropenone (DPC). The receptor set was obtained from a woman in her late teens or twenties with alopecia areata. Some clones in this sample may be carry-over from other donors' samples. The CDR3 runs from the conserved cysteine through the conserved F or W. Each record gives: D gene, J gene, V gene, clone size, CDR3 DNA, CDR3 protein. The D gene is left open where the match is weak. Clone size is stated in some rows and not others, as once, few, many or a class when expanded.

>TRBD2|TRBJ2-7|TRBV7-2|many
TGTGCCAGCAGCTTACTAGCGGGGGGGCTGAAGCAGGAGCAGTACTTC
CASSLLAGGLKQEQYF
>.|TRBJ2-3|TRBV5-8|few
TGTGCCAGCAGCCCAACCACCGCCGGGCCCGCGGATACGCAGTATTTT
CASSPTTAGPADTQYF
>.|TRBJ1-1|TRBV3-1|.
TGTGCCAGCAGCGAAGGGACCGGACGAGCTTTCTTT
CASSEGTGRAFF
>TRBD1|TRBJ1-1|TRBV20-1|.
TGCAGTGCTGGCGGACAGGGGGTCACTGAAGCTTTCTTT
CSAGGQGVTEAFF
>.|TRBJ1-2|TRBV3-1|many
TGTGCCAGCAGCCAAGATCCGCGGGGGAATGGCTACACCTTC
CASSQDPRGNGYTF
>.|TRBJ2-5|TRBV11-1|many
TGTGCCAGCAGCCCTCAAGGGACCGCCGGGACCCAGTACTTC
CASSPQGTAGTQYF
>.|TRBJ1-2|TRBV10-2|many
TGCGCCAGCAGTGAGCCGCACAGGGACCATGGCTACACCTTC
CASSEPHRDHGYTF
>.|TRBJ1-3|TRBV14|.
TGTGCCAGCAGCCAAGAAGTACCCTGGAGCTCTGGAAACACCATATATTTT
CASSQEVPWSSGNTIYF
>TRBD1|TRBJ1-5|TRBV4-2|.
TGTGCCAGCAGCCAAGGGACAGGGGTAGAACAGCCCCAGCATTTT
CASSQGTGVEQPQHF
>.|TRBJ2-3|TRBV10-3|few
TGTGCCATCAGTGAGTCGGCTAGCTTAAACACAGATACGCAGTATTTT
CAISESASLNTDTQYF
>TRBD2|TRBJ2-3|TRBV6-4|.
TGTGCCAGCAGTGATGCTGCTAGCGGGGGGGAAACCCCAGATACGCAGTATTTT
CASSDAASGGETPDTQYF
>.|TRBJ1-1|TRBV7-9|.
TGTGCCAGCAGCCCTCCGGTCGTTGAAGCTTTCTTT
CASSPPVVEAFF
>TRBD2|TRBJ2-3|TRBV25-1|many
TGTGCCAGCAGTGGAGCTAGCGGGGGTTCGGATACGCAGTATTTT
CASSGASGGSDTQYF
>TRBD2|TRBJ2-7|TRBV7-9|few
TGTGCCAGCAGGAGTAGCGGGGGGCAGGAGCAGTACTTC
CASRSSGGQEQYF
>.|TRBJ2-1|TRBV2|once
TGTGCCAGCACCCGCGACGGCCCCCGGGATGAGCAGTTCTTC
CASTRDGPRDEQFF
>.|TRBJ1-1|TRBV7-2|many
TGTGCCAGCAGCTTAGTTTTGCAGGGAAAGGAGGCTTTCTTT
CASSLVLQGKEAFF
>.|TRBJ2-7|TRBV7-2|.
TGTGCCAGCAGCTTAGCCGGGGGCAGGTCCTACGAGCAGTACTTC
CASSLAGGRSYEQYF
>.|TRBJ2-1|TRBV18|many
TGTGCCAGCTCACCACGGATAAATCCAGACAATGAGCAGTTCTTC
CASSPRINPDNEQFF
>.|TRBJ2-7|TRBV15|.
TGTGCCACCAGCATCGGGACGGGGTCCTACGAGCAGTACTTC
CATSIGTGSYEQYF
>.|TRBJ2-3|TRBV2|many
TGTGCCAGCAGTTGGTGGTCCACAGATACGCAGTATTTT
CASSWWSTDTQYF
>.|TRBJ2-7|TRBV19|few
TGTGCCAGTAGTATGGCAGGAATCTCCTACGAGCAGTACTTC
CASSMAGISYEQYF
>.|TRBJ1-5|TRBV7-8|.
TGTGCCAGCAGCTCCGGACACCCTGATAGCAATCAGCCCCAGCATTTT
CASSSGHPDSNQPQHF
>.|TRBJ2-7|TRBV6-6|.
TGTGCCAGCAGTTCCCAGTACGACGAGCAGTACTTC
CASSSQYDEQYF
>.|TRBJ2-3|TRBV12-3/TRBV12-4|many
TGTGCCAGCAGCCCTGAGCGCACAGATACGCAGTATTTT
CASSPERTDTQYF
>TRBD1|TRBJ1-1|TRBV7-2|.
TGTGCCAGCAGCCACGGGACAGTAAGGACTGAAGCTTTCTTT
CASSHGTVRTEAFF
>.|TRBJ1-1|TRBV6-5|few
TGTGCCAGCGGCCCTTACGGCTTTGAAGCTTTCTTT
CASGPYGFEAFF
>TRBD1|TRBJ2-1|TRBV7-9|few
TGTGCCAGCAGCTTAGGACAGGGTCTGGGCAATGAGCAGTTCTTC
CASSLGQGLGNEQFF
>.|TRBJ1-6|TRBV10-3|many
TGTGCCATCAGTCCCTCTGGTTCACCCCTCCACTTT
CAISPSGSPLHF
>.|TRBJ2-3|TRBV7-2|.
TGTGCCAGCAGCCCCCGCAGAGGGGGGGGGGCCTTCACAGATACGCAGTATTTT
CASSPRRGGGAFTDTQYF
>.|TRBJ1-1|TRBV7-9|few
TGTGCCAGCAGCTTTCTACAGGAGAACACTGAAGCTTTCTTT
CASSFLQENTEAFF
>.|TRBJ2-1|TRBV6-1|many
TGTGCCAGCAGTCAATCTCTCCCGAGGGGTTACAATGAGCAGTTCTTC
CASSQSLPRGYNEQFF
>.|TRBJ2-7|TRBV4-2|many
TGTGCCAGCAGCCAAGATCGCCCAGGACTACCGCCCGAGCAGTACTTC
CASSQDRPGLPPEQYF
>TRBD1|TRBJ1-2|TRBV28|.
TGTGCCAGCACTTTCACGGACAGGGGTCACACCTTC
CASTFTDRGHTF
>TRBD2|TRBJ2-1|TRBV7-2|many
TGTGCCAGCAGCTCACCCACGTCACTAGCGGACGAGCAGTTCTTC
CASSSPTSLADEQFF
>TRBD2|TRBJ2-5|TRBV5-1|few
TGCGCCAGCAGCTTGGCCTCCGCGGGGGGCTTAAAGACCCAGTACTTC
CASSLASAGGLKTQYF
>.|TRBJ2-7|TRBV5-5|.
TGTGCCAGCAGCCTCTCAGTATCAGGGTCCTACGAGCAGTACTTC
CASSLSVSGSYEQYF
>.|TRBJ2-7|TRBV2|many
TGTGCCAGCAGCCTATTCGGGGGTCCCTACGAGCAGTACTTC
CASSLFGGPYEQYF
>.|TRBJ1-6|TRBV7-9|few
TGTGCCAGCAGCCCCTCCCAGAATTCACCCCTCCACTTT
CASSPSQNSPLHF
>.|TRBJ1-1|TRBV29-1|.
TGCAGCGTTGACCGCAGTGACACTGAAGCTTTCTTT
CSVDRSDTEAFF
>TRBD1|TRBJ1-4|TRBV5-6|.
TGTGCCAGCAGCCGCGGGACAGGGGGCCTTAGTTATGAAAAACTGTTTTTT
CASSRGTGGLSYEKLFF
>.|TRBJ2-3|TRBV20-1|few
TGCAGTGCTAGAGGGCTCCTGGACGACGAAGATACGCAGTATTTT
CSARGLLDDEDTQYF
>TRBD1|TRBJ2-7|TRBV29-1|many
TGCAGCGTCATGTCTCGGCACAGGGGCTACGAGCAGTACTTC
CSVMSRHRGYEQYF
>.|TRBJ1-2|TRBV12-3/TRBV12-4|.
TGTGCCAGCACTTTACAGATGTTCGATGGCTACACCTTC
CASTLQMFDGYTF
>.|TRBJ2-3|TRBV7-2|few
TGTGCCAGCAGCATGGGACTGGACACGCAGTATTTT
CASSMGLDTQYF
>TRBD2|TRBJ2-1|TRBV7-2|many
TGTGCCAGCAGCGCCGGACTAGCGGGGGCCTCCTACAATGAGCAGTTCTTC
CASSAGLAGASYNEQFF
>.|TRBJ2-1|TRBV18|many
TGTGCCAGCTCCCCTGACAGGACATACAATGAGCAGTTCTTC
CASSPDRTYNEQFF
>.|TRBJ1-3|TRBV14|few
TGTGCCAGCAGCCAAGTTAAGGATACACTTGGAAACACCATATATTTT
CASSQVKDTLGNTIYF
>.|TRBJ2-3|TRBV6-4|.
TGTGCCAGCAGTGAAGGTCACACCATCACAGATACGCAGTATTTT
CASSEGHTITDTQYF